This TCR beta chain was observed in a study of T-cell reconstitution after alpha-beta-depleted transplantation in children. The study, taken as a whole, reports: One year post-transplant, T-cell counts and diversity were largely derived from T cells produced anew. Where alpha-beta T cells came from about two months after transplant was reportedly several hundred expanded graft clones.

This clonotype is large (0.1 to 1%) within its sample. Antigen unknown. Preparing the TCRbeta library involved the use of unique molecular identifiers. A single record per CDR3 protein comes from TCRdb applying MiXCR to the PCR reads. Found here are about 4,000 distinct CDR3 sequences, roughly 24% of them singletons; the top ten hold roughly 50%. The clonotype was recovered from a boy under three years old who had a stem cell transplant for acute myeloid leukemia, so the T cells may come from the graft donor. The sample in question was PBMCs, mostly from graft donor cells, obtained 60 days after TCRalphabeta/CD19-depleted stem cell transplant.

The CDR3 nucleotides are TGTGCCAGCAGCTGGGGACGGAACCAAGAGACCCAGTACTTC. Translating it yields CASSWGRNQETQYF. The rearrangement joins TRBV7-2 to TRBJ2-5, with D perhaps assigned TRBD1 or TRBD2 (5 bases each). V dropped 4 bases and J dropped 0 bases, with 9 bases sitting between them. This CDR3 region has 14 residues. The V gene's germline CDR1 is SGHTA and CDR2 FQGNSA. The full variable domain, with the rest looked up from reference TRBV7-2 and TRBJ2-5, is GAGVSQSPSNKVTEKGKDVELRCDPISGHTALYWYRQSLGQGLEFLIYFQGNSAPDKSGLPSDRFSAERTGGSVSTLTIQRTQQEDSAVYLCASSWGRNQETQYFGPGTRLLVL.